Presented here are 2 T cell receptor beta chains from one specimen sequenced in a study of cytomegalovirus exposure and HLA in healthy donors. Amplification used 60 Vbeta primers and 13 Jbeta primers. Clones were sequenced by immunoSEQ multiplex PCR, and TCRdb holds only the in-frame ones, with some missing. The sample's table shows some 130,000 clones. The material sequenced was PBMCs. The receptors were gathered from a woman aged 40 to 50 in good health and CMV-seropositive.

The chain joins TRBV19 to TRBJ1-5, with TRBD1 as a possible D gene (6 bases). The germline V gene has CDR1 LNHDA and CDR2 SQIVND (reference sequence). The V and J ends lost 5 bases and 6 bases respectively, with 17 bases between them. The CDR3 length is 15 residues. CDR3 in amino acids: CASSASGDYGQPQHF. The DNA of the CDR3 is TGTGCCAGTAGTGCCTCAGGGGATTACGGTCAGCCCCAGCATTTT. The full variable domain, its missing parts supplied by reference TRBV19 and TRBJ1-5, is DGGITQSPKYLFRKEGQNVTLSCEQNLNHDAMYWYRQDPGQGLRLIYYSQIVNDFQKGDIAEGYSVSREKKESFPLTVTSAQKNPTAFYLCASSASGDYGQPQHFGDGTRLSIL.

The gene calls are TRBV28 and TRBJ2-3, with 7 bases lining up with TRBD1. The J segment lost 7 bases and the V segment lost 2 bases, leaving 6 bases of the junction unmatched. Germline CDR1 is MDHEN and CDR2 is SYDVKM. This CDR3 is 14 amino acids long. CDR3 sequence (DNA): TGTGCCAGCAGTTTAAGAAAGGGACAGTATACGCAGTATTTT. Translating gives CASSLRKGQYTQYF.